A selection of T cell receptor beta chains follows, all from one sample in a study of T cell repertoires in cytomegalovirus infection. TCRdb fed the reads into MiXCR, producing one record per CDR3 protein. The sample consists of over 100,000 distinct CDR3 sequences, about 28% of them appearing once. Antigens for these TCRs are unknown. The sample in question was CD8+ T cells from cultured PBMCs, obtained from culture after CMV antigen stimulation. The receptors were gathered from a human donor in good health (CMV status not recorded). Some clones in this sample may be carry-over from other donors' samples. Each CDR3 is given with its conserved first and last residue. Fields, in order: V gene, clone size, J gene, D gene, CDR3 protein, CDR3 DNA. The D gene is left open where the match is weak. Some rows have no size entry. The others give once, few or many, or a class for an expanded clone.

TRBV7-8,few,TRBJ1-1,.,CASSLTVGGMNTEAFF,TGTGCCAGCAGCTTGACAGTCGGGGGGATGAACACTGAAGCTTTCTTT
TRBV6-1,.,TRBJ1-2,.,CASSTTGAFDGYTF,TGTGCCAGCAGTACTACAGGCGCCTTCGATGGCTACACCTTC
TRBV2,.,TRBJ1-1,.,CASSAYTSTEAFF,TGTGCCAGCAGTGCATATACGAGCACTGAAGCTTTCTTT
TRBV18,many,TRBJ1-2,.,CASSPPGTNYGYTF,TGTGCCAGCTCACCACCCGGGACGAACTATGGCTACACCTTC
TRBV11-2,many,TRBJ2-5,.,CASSFSGRRGETQYF,TGTGCCAGCAGCTTTTCGGGGAGGCGGGGAGAGACCCAGTACTTC
TRBV3-1,.,TRBJ2-7,.,CASSQGYGGEEQYF,TGTGCCAGCAGCCAAGGCTACGGCGGGGAAGAGCAGTACTTC
TRBV6-5,.,TRBJ1-2,.,CASSYYPTEANYGYTF,TGTGCCAGCAGTTACTACCCCACAGAAGCTAACTATGGCTACACCTTC
TRBV20-1,few,TRBJ2-5,.,CSATSEWTNQETQYF,TGCAGTGCTACGAGTGAGTGGACGAACCAAGAGACCCAGTACTTC
TRBV7-2,.,TRBJ2-1,.,CASSETEGISYNEQFF,TGTGCCAGCAGCGAAACAGAAGGGATTTCCTACAATGAGCAGTTCTTC
TRBV7-6,.,TRBJ2-5,.,CASSLNPGSSETQYF,TGTGCCAGCAGCCTCAATCCAGGGTCGTCAGAGACCCAGTACTTC
TRBV12-3/TRBV12-4,few,TRBJ1-1,.,CASSPAGGFNTEAFF,TGTGCCAGCAGTCCCGCGGGGGGTTTCAACACTGAAGCTTTCTTT
TRBV20-1,few,TRBJ2-5,.,CSATGYGSKQETQYF,TGCAGTGCGACAGGGTACGGGAGCAAACAAGAGACCCAGTACTTC
TRBV7-9,.,TRBJ1-2,.,CASSHDGVGYYGYTF,TGTGCCAGCAGCCATGACGGGGTCGGGTACTATGGCTACACCTTC
TRBV2,.,TRBJ2-7,.,CASLNIRDTYVGQYF,TGTGCCAGCCTAAACATCCGGGATACCTACGTGGGGCAGTACTTC
TRBV9,.,TRBJ2-1,.,CASSGDLGNNEQFF,TGTGCCAGCAGCGGAGACCTAGGGAACAATGAGCAGTTCTTC
TRBV7-2,.,TRBJ2-3,.,CASSQTGTSTDTQYF,TGTGCCAGCAGCCAGACAGGGACTAGCACAGATACGCAGTATTTT
TRBV19,.,TRBJ2-2,.,CATDVAGELFF,TGTGCGACCGATGTTGCCGGGGAGCTGTTTTTT
TRBV6-6,.,TRBJ2-7,.,CASSYSGQTYEQYF,TGTGCCAGCAGTTACTCGGGTCAGACCTACGAGCAGTACTTC
TRBV12-3/TRBV12-4,few,TRBJ2-5,TRBD1,CASSSSQGPPETQYF,TGTGCCAGCAGTTCCTCACAGGGGCCGCCCGAGACCCAGTACTTC
TRBV2,few,TRBJ1-6,TRBD1,CASSADRGKSSYNSPLHF,TGTGCCAGCAGTGCGGACAGGGGAAAGAGCTCCTATAATTCACCCCTCCACTTT
TRBV20-1,.,TRBJ2-5,TRBD2,CSARDILGLAETQYF,TGCAGTGCTAGAGATATACTCGGACTAGCGGAGACCCAGTACTTC
TRBV7-9,many,TRBJ1-1,.,CASSPASGPEAFF,TGTGCCAGCAGCCCGGCCTCGGGGCCTGAAGCTTTCTTT
TRBV6-2/TRBV6-3,.,TRBJ2-1,TRBD2,CASSLLAAEYNEQFF,TGTGCCAGCAGTCTCCTAGCGGCTGAATACAATGAGCAGTTCTTC
TRBV12-3/TRBV12-4,few,TRBJ1-2,.,CASSMTTNYGYTF,TGTGCCAGCAGTATGACTACTAACTATGGCTACACCTTC
TRBV29-1,.,TRBJ2-7,.,CSVDGGDSSYEQYF,TGCAGCGTTGATGGTGGGGACTCATCCTACGAGCAGTACTTC
TRBV7-9,few,TRBJ2-1,.,CASSPPLQVQVYNEQFF,TGTGCCAGCAGCCCTCCGCTCCAAGTCCAAGTCTACAATGAGCAGTTCTTC
TRBV7-9,.,TRBJ2-7,.,CASAVAAAYEQYF,TGTGCCAGCGCAGTGGCGGCAGCCTACGAGCAGTACTTC
TRBV11-2,.,TRBJ2-3,.,CASSLGFSADTQYF,TGTGCCAGCAGCTTAGGGTTTAGCGCAGATACGCAGTATTTT
TRBV7-6,.,TRBJ2-1,.,CASSSVAPGTTNEQFF,TGTGCCAGCAGCTCCGTCGCCCCCGGGACAACCAATGAGCAGTTCTTC
TRBV6-5,.,TRBJ2-1,.,CASSYGVSSHEQFF,TGTGCCAGCAGTTACGGAGTTAGCTCCCATGAGCAGTTCTTC
TRBV27,.,TRBJ2-1,.,CASRGAYEQFF,TGTGCCAGCAGGGGGGCCTATGAGCAGTTCTTC
TRBV7-8,.,TRBJ1-1,.,CASSLQVSNTEAFF,TGTGCCAGCAGCCTTCAGGTTTCAAACACTGAAGCTTTCTTT
TRBV4-3,.,TRBJ2-1,.,CASSQGIYNEQFF,TGCGCCAGCAGCCAAGGGATCTACAATGAGCAGTTCTTC
TRBV5-6,.,TRBJ2-7,.,CASSGEGPLYYEQYF,TGTGCCAGCAGCGGAGAGGGACCTCTTTACTACGAGCAGTACTTC
TRBV2,few,TRBJ1-1,TRBD1,CASSETGTGRNTEAFF,TGTGCCAGCAGTGAAACCGGGACAGGGAGGAACACTGAAGCTTTCTTT
TRBV27,.,TRBJ1-6,.,CASRGGESSYNSPLHF,TGTGCCAGCAGGGGGGGGGAAAGCTCCTATAATTCACCCCTCCACTTT
TRBV29-1,.,TRBJ2-1,TRBD1,CSVDGQGAGNEQFF,TGCAGCGTTGACGGGCAGGGGGCAGGAAATGAGCAGTTCTTC
TRBV6-1,.,TRBJ2-7,TRBD2,CASSASGGDYEQYF,TGTGCCAGCAGTGCCAGCGGGGGGGATTACGAGCAGTACTTC
TRBV20-1,once,TRBJ2-7,.,CSARADSSYEQYF,TGCAGTGCTAGAGCGGACAGTTCCTACGAGCAGTACTTC
TRBV5-1,many,TRBJ1-1,TRBD1,CASSAGTGPNTEAFF,TGCGCCAGCAGCGCCGGGACAGGGCCTAACACTGAAGCTTTCTTT
TRBV7-9,few,TRBJ2-7,.,CASSLADRRYF,TGTGCCAGCAGCTTAGCCGACCGTCGGTACTTC
TRBV7-9,.,TRBJ2-1,TRBD1,CASSSDRVAEQFF,TGTGCCAGCAGCTCGGACAGGGTGGCTGAGCAGTTCTTC
TRBV7-8,.,TRBJ2-2,.,CASSLAAGATGELFF,TGTGCCAGCAGCTTAGCGGCAGGGGCCACCGGGGAGCTGTTTTTT
TRBV27,.,TRBJ2-5,.,CASSLSNSETQYF,TGTGCCAGCAGTTTATCGAACTCCGAGACCCAGTACTTC
TRBV19,.,TRBJ2-3,.,CASSIGGSDTQYF,TGTGCCAGTAGTATTGGGGGCTCAGATACGCAGTATTTT
TRBV4-1,.,TRBJ1-1,TRBD1,CASSQDGTGNTEAFF,TGCGCCAGCAGCCAAGATGGGACAGGGAACACTGAAGCTTTCTTT
TRBV12-3/TRBV12-4,.,TRBJ2-7,.,CAGSLRVPSSYEQYF,TGTGCCGGCAGTCTCCGAGTCCCGAGCTCCTACGAGCAGTACTTC
TRBV11-2,.,TRBJ2-7,TRBD1,CASSSGQGGTYEQYF,TGTGCCAGCAGCTCCGGACAGGGGGGGACCTACGAGCAGTACTTC
TRBV7-6,many,TRBJ2-3,TRBD2,CASSLERDTDTQYF,TGTGCCAGCAGCTTGGAGCGGGACACAGATACGCAGTATTTT
TRBV2,many,TRBJ2-5,TRBD2,CASSEASSGGASETQYF,TGTGCCAGCAGTGAGGCTTCGAGCGGGGGGGCTTCCGAGACCCAGTACTTC
TRBV19,.,TRBJ2-5,.,CASSMEYGWETQYF,TGTGCCAGTAGTATGGAGTACGGTTGGGAGACCCAGTACTTC
TRBV12-3/TRBV12-4,.,TRBJ2-7,.,CASSPQGVEQYF,TGTGCCAGCAGTCCCCAGGGAGTCGAGCAGTACTTC
TRBV19,.,TRBJ1-2,.,CASGRVWYGYTF,TGTGCCAGTGGCAGGGTCTGGTATGGCTACACCTTC
TRBV18,.,TRBJ2-7,.,CASSPPDRPAPWEQYF,TGTGCCAGCTCACCACCCGACAGGCCTGCCCCGTGGGAGCAGTACTTC
TRBV11-2,.,TRBJ2-1,.,CASSLGWAGLYNEQFF,TGTGCCAGCAGCTTAGGGTGGGCAGGGCTCTACAATGAGCAGTTCTTC
TRBV27,few,TRBJ2-1,TRBD1,CASRSHPTIRTGLEEQFF,TGTGCCAGCAGATCTCACCCCACCATTAGGACAGGGTTGGAGGAGCAGTTCTTC
TRBV6-1,many,TRBJ2-3,TRBD2,CASSDPWTSGDTDTQYF,TGTGCCAGCAGCGATCCCTGGACTAGCGGGGACACAGATACGCAGTATTTT
TRBV10-3,.,TRBJ1-2,.,CAISELWSRTNYGYTF,TGTGCCATCAGTGAGTTATGGAGCCGTACCAACTATGGCTACACCTTC
TRBV19,.,TRBJ2-2,.,CASSIRLGDETGELFF,TGTGCCAGTAGTATCAGGCTAGGGGATGAGACCGGGGAGCTGTTTTTT
TRBV12-3/TRBV12-4,few,TRBJ2-3,.,CASSIQGADTQYF,TGTGCCAGCAGCATCCAAGGGGCAGATACGCAGTATTTT